Below, 26 T cell receptor beta chains from the same sample are listed, as sequenced in a study of T-cell reconstitution after alpha-beta-depleted transplantation in children. Preparation of the TCRbeta library used unique molecular identifiers. TCRdb called the PCR reads again in MiXCR, with one record for every CDR3 protein. The sample has around 200,000 distinct CDR3 sequences, 8% to 10% seen once; the top ten hold approximately 5.9%. This sample comprised PBMCs from the stem cell graft donor, obtained from the stem cell graft. The source is a human donor who donated a stem cell graft to a child with acute lymphoblastic leukemia.

The V call is TRBV3-1, the J call TRBJ2-1, with 7 bases identical to TRBD2. V was pared by 3 bases and J by 3 bases, with 14 bases of the junction left unmatched. Germline CDR1 reads LGHDT; CDR2 reads YNNKEL (reference sequence). CDR3 size: 18 residues. The CDR3 here is CASSHKWSRESRYNEQFF. The CDR3 bases are TGTGCCAGCAGCCACAAGTGGTCGCGGGAGAGTCGCTACAATGAGCAGTTCTTC.

This clonotype was observed a handful of times. CDR3 nucleotides: TGCAGTGCTAGAAAGGACCTCACAGATACGCAGTATTTT. Amino acid sequence: CSARKDLTDTQYF. The J gene is TRBJ2-3, the V gene TRBV20-1; D unresolved. This CDR3 contains 13 residues. CDR1 and CDR2 (germline): DFQATT, SNEGSKA (reference sequence). V gave up 2 bases and J gave up 2 bases, with 8 bases separating them.

This clonotype was counted only a few times. The chain links TRBV25-1 to TRBJ2-2; D might be TRBD2 (7 bases). The germline gives CDR1 MGHDK, CDR2 SYGVNS. CDR3 length: 14 amino acids. Between the trimmed V and J ends, which lost 8 bases and 4 bases, there was a span of 14 bases. CDR3 sequence (DNA): TGTGCCAGCGGGGCCGGGGGGCCCACCGGGGAGCTGTTTTTT. It yields the protein CASGAGGPTGELFF.

This clonotype has a handful of counts. The gene calls are TRBV12-3 or TRBV12-4 and TRBJ2-2; 7 nucleotides align to TRBD2. This CDR3 has 18 amino acids. J was trimmed by 0 bases and V by 2 bases; bases with no gene match: 9. The CDR3 DNA reads as TGTGCCAGCAGTTTAATGACTAGCCTAGAAACGAACACCGGGGAGCTGTTTTTT. Its translation is CASSLMTSLETNTGELFF.

Ten or more counts support this clonotype. The chain joins TRBV20-1 to TRBJ1-6, with D tentatively TRBD1 (5 bases). The germline V gene encodes CDR1 DFQATT and CDR2 SNEGSKA (reference sequence). Trimming left V 0 bases short and J 9 bases short, with 18 bases between. The CDR3 totals 16 residues. For the CDR3, the DNA is TGCAGTGCTAGAGATCGGGAACAGGCGGTAACTTCACCCCTCCACTTT. Translating gives CSARDREQAVTSPLHF.

The J gene is TRBJ1-1, the V gene TRBV5-5, with 9 bases fitting TRBD1. Germline assignment: CDR1 SGHKS and CDR2 YYEKEE (reference sequence). The CDR3 length is 17 residues. J gave up 1 base and V 7 bases, and 14 bases lay outside the gene matches. The CDR3 coding sequence is TGTGCCAGCTCACATAGACAGGGGGAATTTTCGAACACTGAAGCTTTCTTT. This gives the protein CASSHRQGEFSNTEAFF.

V usage is TRBV6-5 and J usage is TRBJ2-1, with TRBD2 matching 11 bases. Trimming removed 7 bases from V and 7 bases from J; junction bases left unmatched: 9. Germline CDR1 is MNHEY and CDR2 is SVGAGI. The CDR3 consists of 15 residues. The DNA for the CDR3 is TGTGCCAGCACCTTTAGCGGGGGGGGAGGGAATGAGCAGTTCTTC. Its translation: CASTFSGGGGNEQFF.

This chain joins TRBV5-6 and TRBJ1-5; TRBD1 aligns across 8 bases. The germline gives CDR1 SGHDT, CDR2 YYEEEE. Unmatched junction bases numbered 7, after V lost 3 bases and J lost 2 bases. The CDR3 covers 16 residues. CDR3 bases: TGTGCCAGCAGCTCCAAGGACAGGGTTGGCAATCAGCCCCAGCATTTT. This encodes CASSSKDRVGNQPQHF. Based on the CDR3 plus reference TRBV5-6 and TRBJ1-5, the full variable domain is DAGVTQSPTHLIKTRGQQVTLRCSPKSGHDTVSWYQQALGQGPQFIFQYYEEEERQRGNFPDRFSGHQFPNYSSELNVNALLLGDSALYLCASSSKDRVGNQPQHFGDGTRLSIL.

This clonotype was seen repeatedly, ten times or more. This chain joins TRBV29-1 and TRBJ1-2; possible D gene TRBD1, 5 bases. Trimming pared 3 bases from V and 6 bases from J, leaving 17 bases between. Germline CDR1 SQVTM, CDR2 ANQGSEA. The CDR3 is 14 residues long. CDR3 sequence reads: CSVDGHSWGDGYTF. The DNA of the CDR3 is TGCAGCGTTGACGGGCACTCTTGGGGGGATGGCTACACCTTC.

This clonotype was recorded a few times. This chain joins TRBV5-1 and TRBJ1-4; D gene ambiguous. The CDR3 contains 16 residues. CDR1 and CDR2 from the germline V gene are SGHRS and YFSETQ. The V gene lost 2 bases and the J gene lost 3 bases, with 14 bases spanning the gap. The CDR3 loop reads CASSFQVPAANEKLFF. The CDR3 DNA reads as TGCGCCAGCAGCTTCCAGGTCCCCGCGGCTAATGAAAAACTGTTTTTT. Looking up the rest from reference TRBV5-1 and TRBJ1-4 gives the full variable domain: KAGVTQTPRYLIKTRGQQVTLSCSPISGHRSVSWYQQTPGQGLQFLFEYFSETQRNKGNFPGRFSGRQFSNSRSEMNVSTLELGDSALYLCASSFQVPAANEKLFFGSGTQLSVL.

The rearrangement links TRBV2 to TRBJ1-1; D is undetermined. Trimming shortened V by 1 base and J by 5 bases, and 8 bases separated the two germline ends. Germline V gene lookup returns CDR1 SNHLY and CDR2 FYNNEI. There are 13 residues in the CDR3. CDR3 bases: TGTGCCAGCAGTGAAGGGGGTTGGACTGAAGCTTTCTTT. Translated: CASSEGGWTEAFF.

Only a few counts were recorded for this clonotype. J is TRBJ1-2 and V is TRBV3-1; 7 nucleotides agree with TRBD1. The CDR3 extends over 13 amino acids. The V gene's germline CDR1 is LGHDT and CDR2 YNNKEL (reference sequence). V lost 0 bases to trimming and J lost 7 bases; unmatched junction nucleotides: 2. The CDR3 spells CASSQEDRLGYTF. In nucleotides, the CDR3 is TGTGCCAGCAGCCAAGAGGACAGGCTTGGCTACACCTTC. Based on the CDR3 plus reference TRBV3-1 and TRBJ1-2, the full variable domain is DTAVSQTPKYLVTQMGNDKSIKCEQNLGHDTMYWYKQDSKKFLKIMFSYNNKELIINETVPNRFSPKSPDKAHLNLHINSLELGDSAVYFCASSQEDRLGYTFGSGTRLTVV.

The chain employs TRBV12-3 or TRBV12-4 and TRBJ2-4; TRBD2 is a possible D gene (5 bases). CDR3 length: 13 residues. Trimming removed 3 bases from V and 5 bases from J, with 8 bases in between. CDR3 region: CASSFTEENIQYF. The CDR3 DNA follows: TGTGCCAGCAGTTTTACGGAGGAAAACATTCAGTACTTC.

The sample holds many counts of this clonotype. The chain uses TRBV29-1 and TRBJ1-5; D not certain. The CDR3 covers 11 residues. V lost 0 bases, J lost 11 bases, and 8 bases lay in between. Germline CDR1 is SQVTM and CDR2 is ANQGSEA. Here the CDR3 reads CSVEERGTQHF. CDR3 coding DNA: TGCAGCGTTGAAGAAAGAGGGACCCAGCATTTT.

J is TRBJ1-4 and V is TRBV4-1; D unclear. V lost 1 base and J 0 bases, leaving 12 bases between the germline ends. From germline, CDR1 is MGHRA and CDR2 YSYEKL. The CDR3 has 17 amino acids. CDR3 sequence reads: CASSQVATLATNEKLFF. CDR3 sequence (DNA): TGCGCCAGCAGCCAAGTAGCGACACTTGCAACTAATGAAAAACTGTTTTTT.

This chain links TRBV29-1 with TRBJ1-2; 8 nucleotides align to TRBD1. The CDR3 has 12 residues. Trimming took 7 bases from V and 13 from J; bases not matched to a gene: 14. Germline V CDR1 and CDR2: SQVTM, ANQGSEA. This chain's CDR3 is CSGGGQGSLSTF. The DNA of the CDR3 is TGCAGCGGGGGAGGACAGGGCTCTCTCTCCACCTTC.

This clonotype showed up just a few times. V and J are TRBV10-2 and TRBJ2-3; perhaps TRBD2 as D (6 bases). The CDR3 consists of 15 residues. Per germline, CDR1 WSHSY and CDR2 SAAADI. V gave up 4 bases and J gave up 6 bases, with 17 bases separating them. CDR3 DNA sequence: TGCGCCAGCAGTGGGCGGGACCCGCGGGTGGATACGCAGTATTTT. Encoded protein: CASSGRDPRVDTQYF.

This clonotype showed up many times. The gene calls are TRBV5-5 and TRBJ1-1; D may be TRBD1 (6 bases). The CDR3 has 13 amino acids. Trimming shortened V by 3 bases and J by 5 bases, and 11 bases separated the two germline ends. Per the germline V gene, CDR1 is SGHKS and CDR2 is YYEKEE (reference sequence). The CDR3 protein is CASSSQGRTEAFF. The DNA for the CDR3 is TGTGCCAGCAGCTCACAGGGAAGAACTGAAGCTTTCTTT. Complete variable domain (other parts from reference TRBV5-5 and TRBJ1-1): DAGVTQSPTHLIKTRGQQVTLRCSPISGHKSVSWYQQVLGQGPQFIFQYYEKEERGRGNFPDRFSARQFPNYSSELNVNALLLGDSALYLCASSSQGRTEAFFGQGTRLTVV.

Many counts were recorded for this clonotype. The chain recombines TRBV5-6 with TRBJ1-6; no clear D. The CDR3 is 15 residues long. The V gene's germline CDR1 is SGHDT and CDR2 YYEEEE. V lost 2 bases and J 6 bases, leaving 12 bases between the germline ends. The chain's CDR3 is CASSFWAGVNSPLHF. The CDR3 region has the DNA TGTGCCAGCAGCTTTTGGGCCGGCGTTAATTCACCCCTCCACTTT.

The chain combines TRBV24-1 with TRBJ2-1, with 13 bases aligning to TRBD2. The CDR3 runs 20 residues. V shed 2 bases and J 0 bases; nucleotides not matched to a gene: 9. Per germline, CDR1 KGHDR and CDR2 SFDVKD. The CDR3, as DNA: TGTGCCACCAGTGATTCCCGTGGACTAGCGGGGGATGGCTCCTACAATGAGCAGTTCTTC. Encoded protein: CATSDSRGLAGDGSYNEQFF.

A few counts support this clonotype. The DNA for the CDR3 is TGTGCCAGCAGCCATCGGAAGAACACTGAAGCTTTCTTT. Its protein is CASSHRKNTEAFF. The chain uses TRBV7-6 and TRBJ1-1, with D unresolved. V was cut by 5 bases and J by 1 base, with 8 bases left in between. Germline CDR1 and CDR2: SGHVS and FNYEAQ. This CDR3 contains 13 residues.

The J gene is TRBJ2-7, the V gene TRBV11-2; 9 bases match TRBD1. Germline V gene lookup returns CDR1 SGHAT and CDR2 FQNNGV. V lost 4 bases and J lost 2; bases outside the gene matches: 3. This CDR3 has 14 residues. The CDR3 spells CASSSRQGAYEQYF. CDR3 coding DNA: TGTGCCAGCAGCTCCAGACAGGGGGCCTACGAGCAGTACTTC.

This clonotype turned up a few times. The rearrangement uses TRBV27 and TRBJ1-5; D unclear. CDR3 length: 13 amino acids. Per germline, CDR1 MNHEY and CDR2 SMNVEV (reference sequence). The V end was cut by 2 bases, the J end by 4 bases, with 6 bases between. The DNA for the CDR3 is TGTGCCAGCAGTTTAGGGCGGAATCAGCCCCAGCATTTT. Amino acid sequence: CASSLGRNQPQHF.

Only a few counts were recorded for this clonotype. The chain employs TRBV5-1 and TRBJ1-1; TRBD1 might be the D (5 bases). Germline CDR1 SGHRS, CDR2 YFSETQ. V dropped 1 base and J dropped 4 bases, with 14 bases sitting between them. CDR3 length: 15 residues. The CDR3 here is CASSLNGFQGTEAFF. The CDR3 DNA follows: TGCGCCAGCAGCTTGAACGGTTTTCAGGGCACTGAAGCTTTCTTT.

This clonotype was counted a few times. This chain connects TRBV11-1 to TRBJ2-1, with D perhaps matching TRBD1 or TRBD2 (5 bases each). Trimming took 3 bases from V and 4 from J, leaving 13 bases between them. The CDR3 loop spans 15 amino acids. In germline, CDR1 is SGHAT, CDR2 FQDESV (reference sequence). The CDR3 sequence: CASSLLVGPYNEQFF. CDR3 in DNA: TGTGCCAGCAGCTTGCTGGTGGGACCGTACAATGAGCAGTTCTTC.

There are a few counts of this clonotype. V usage is TRBV6-1 and J usage is TRBJ1-1; D uncertain. Trimming took off 8 bases at V and 1 base at J, with 20 bases between the two ends. The CDR3 has 16 residues. The germline gives CDR1 MNHNS, CDR2 SASEGT. The CDR3 loop reads CASSFGLLGGNTEAFF. For the CDR3, the DNA is TGTGCCAGCTCCTTCGGACTGCTCGGAGGGAACACTGAAGCTTTCTTT.